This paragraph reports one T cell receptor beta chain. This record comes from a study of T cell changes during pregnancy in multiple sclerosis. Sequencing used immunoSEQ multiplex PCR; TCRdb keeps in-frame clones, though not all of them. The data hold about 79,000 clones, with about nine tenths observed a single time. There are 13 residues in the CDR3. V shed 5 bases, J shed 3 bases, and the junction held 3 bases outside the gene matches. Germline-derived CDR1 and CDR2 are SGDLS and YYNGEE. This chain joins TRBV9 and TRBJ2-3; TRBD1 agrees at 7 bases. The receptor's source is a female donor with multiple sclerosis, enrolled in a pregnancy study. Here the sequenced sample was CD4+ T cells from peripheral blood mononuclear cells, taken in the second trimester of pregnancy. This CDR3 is CASSTGVTDTQYF. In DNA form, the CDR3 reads TGTGCCAGCAGTACAGGGGTTACAGATACGCAGTATTTT. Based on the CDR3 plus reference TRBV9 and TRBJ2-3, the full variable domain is DSGVTQTPKHLITATGQRVTLRCSPRSGDLSVYWYQQSLDQGLQFLIQYYNGEERAKGNILERFSAQQFPDLHSELNLSSLELGDSALYFCASSTGVTDTQYFGPGTRLTVL.